These 21 T cell receptor beta chains were sequenced from one sample in a study of blood T cell repertoires in COVID-19. Sequencing used immunoSEQ multiplex PCR; TCRdb keeps in-frame clones, though not all of them. The table lists 150,000 to 200,000 clones, around nine tenths of them singletons. The sequencing input was peripheral blood. The receptors stem from a woman in her sixties or seventies with COVID-19, enrolled during active disease.

This clone was seen more than once but under ten times. The rearrangement joins TRBV7-8 to TRBJ2-5, with a possible D match to TRBD2 (7 bases). The V gene lost 5 bases and the J gene lost 6 bases, with 10 bases spanning the gap. Germline V gene lookup returns CDR1 SGHVS and CDR2 FQNEAQ. This CDR3 has 12 amino acids. This CDR3 reads CASSGGGKTQYF. CDR3 sequence (DNA): TGTGCCAGCAGCGGGGGGGGCAAGACCCAGTACTTC. The full variable domain, rest sourced from reference TRBV7-8 and TRBJ2-5, is GAGVSQSPRYKVAKRGQDVALRCDPISGHVSLFWYQQALGQGPEFLTYFQNEAQLDKSGLPSDRFFAERPEGSVSTLKIQRTQQEDSAVYLCASSGGGKTQYFGPGTRLLVL.

This chain uses TRBV5-4 with TRBJ2-1; D gene uncertain. The CDR3 is made up of 13 amino acids. Germline CDR1 reads SGHNT; CDR2 reads YYREEE (reference sequence). The ends were cut back, 2 bases at V and 4 bases at J, with 7 bases in the middle. CDR3 nucleotides: TGTGCCAGCAGCTTTAACAAGTACAATGAGCAGTTCTTC. It is translated as CASSFNKYNEQFF.

The chain recombines TRBV11-3 with TRBJ2-3, with unresolved D. Trimming shortened V by 5 bases and J by 1 base, and 4 bases separated the two germline ends. The CDR3 length is 12 residues. Germline V gives CDR1 SGHNT, CDR2 YENEEA. The CDR3 reads CASSLRTDTQYF. The CDR3 DNA follows: TGTGCCAGCAGCCTACGCACAGATACGCAGTATTTT.

This rearrangement joins TRBV28 to TRBJ1-2; D unclear. This CDR3 is built from 15 residues. Germline CDR1 is MDHEN and CDR2 is SYDVKM. V lost 4 bases and J lost 0, with 12 bases in between. In nucleotides, the CDR3 is TGTGCCAGCAGTTACCCCACAGAAGCTAACTATGGCTACACCTTC. As protein: CASSYPTEANYGYTF.

V is TRBV6-2 or TRBV6-3 and J is TRBJ2-5; 7 bases are a match to TRBD1. Germline V gene lookup returns CDR1 MNHEY and CDR2 SVGEGT. V lost 3 bases, J lost 6 bases, and 10 bases stayed unmatched. The CDR3 runs 15 residues. The CDR3 region has the DNA TGTGCCAGCAGTTATACGGGACAGATCTTAAAGACCCAGTACTTC. As protein: CASSYTGQILKTQYF.

This clone was detected only once. The rearrangement joins TRBV3-1 (or the pseudogene TRBV3-2) to TRBJ2-2; D is unclear. The length of the CDR3 is 11 residues. CDR1 and CDR2 (germline): LGHDT, YNNKEL (reference sequence). Trimming shortened V by 10 bases and J by 6 bases, and 9 bases separated the two germline ends. CDR3: CATGSSGELFF. Written as DNA, the CDR3 is TGTGCCACCGGGTCTTCCGGGGAGCTGTTTTTT.

V is TRBV28 and J is TRBJ1-4, with D tentatively TRBD1 (6 bases). The CDR3 sequence is 14 residues long. The germline V gene has CDR1 MDHEN and CDR2 SYDVKM. V was clipped by 5 bases and J by 5 bases, with 12 bases between them. The CDR3 sequence is CASSNPGQNEKLFF. The CDR3, as DNA: TGTGCCAGCAGTAATCCCGGACAGAATGAAAAACTGTTTTTT.

Note on this clone: The identical CDR3 is also encoded by other nucleotide sequences in the sample. This chain uses TRBV7-9 with TRBJ1-1, with TRBD1 matching 7 bases. Germline V CDR1 and CDR2: SEHNR, FQNEAQ (reference sequence). There are 14 residues in the CDR3. J was trimmed by 1 base and V by 5 bases; bases with no gene match: 4. The CDR3 DNA is TGTGCCAGCAGCCTCGGACAGGCGAACACTGAAGCTTTCTTT. It codes for CASSLGQANTEAFF.

Here the CDR3 reads CASSAGVNQPQHF. CDR3 nucleotides: TGTGCCAGTAGCGCAGGGGTCAATCAGCCCCAGCATTTT. The V and J genes are TRBV19 and TRBJ1-5; a possible D gene is TRBD1 (6 bases). Per germline, CDR1 LNHDA and CDR2 SQIVND (reference sequence). The CDR3 spans 13 residues. Trimming left V 6 bases short and J 3 bases short, with 9 bases between.

The chain has TRBV5-1 and TRBJ2-1; weak D call: TRBD1 (6 bases). The CDR3 length is 14 residues. V lost 0 bases and J lost 2, with 6 bases in between. Germline CDR1 is SGHRS and CDR2 is YFSETQ. The CDR3 DNA reads TGCGCCAGCAGCTTGGAGGGGGCCTACAATGAGCAGTTCTTC. It specifies CASSLEGAYNEQFF.

In this sample, this clone turned up once. The V and J genes are TRBV5-1 and TRBJ1-6; D is undetermined. CDR3 length: 15 residues. V lost 4 bases, J lost 0 bases, and 8 bases lay in between. Germline V gene sequence: CDR1 SGHRS, CDR2 YFSETQ. The CDR3 DNA reads as TGCGCCAGCAGCCGACTGAGCTCCTATAATTCACCCCTCCACTTT. This gives the protein CASSRLSSYNSPLHF.

The rearrangement uses TRBV6-5 and TRBJ2-7; 10 bases line up with TRBD1. CDR3 length: 13 residues. Looked up from germline, CDR1 is MNHEY and CDR2 is SVGAGI. V gave up 7 bases and J gave up 3 bases; unmatched junction bases: 3. In DNA, the CDR3 is TGTGCCAGCACCCGGACAGGGGGCTACGAGCAGTACTTC. It yields the protein CASTRTGGYEQYF.

This chain connects TRBV9 to TRBJ2-1, with 12 bases fitting TRBD2. Germline CDR1 reads SGDLS; CDR2 reads YYNGEE. This CDR3 is built from 16 residues. The junction had 5 bases not matched to a gene; V was cut back by 1 base and J by 6 bases. The CDR3 DNA follows: TGTGCCAGCAGCGTAAGACTAGCGGGAGACGGCAATGAGCAGTTCTTC. Protein: CASSVRLAGDGNEQFF.

J is TRBJ1-5 and V is TRBV6-5; TRBD1 aligns across 7 bases. Germline V gene lookup returns CDR1 MNHEY and CDR2 SVGAGI. Unmatched junction bases numbered 5, after V lost 6 bases and J lost 3 bases. The length of the CDR3 is 14 residues. CDR3 DNA: TGTGCCAGCAGCTCGGGACAGCACAATCAGCCCCAGCATTTT. Amino acids: CASSSGQHNQPQHF.

The chain joins TRBV18 to TRBJ1-4; 7 bases agree with TRBD1. CDR1 and CDR2 from the germline V gene are KGHSH and LQKENI. Trimming cost V 0 bases and J 5 bases; bases outside gene matches: 3. This CDR3 has 15 amino acids. CDR3 nucleotides: TGTGCCAGCTCACCACCGGGACAGAGGAATGAAAAACTGTTTTTT. Translating gives CASSPPGQRNEKLFF.

This clone was seen once. The chain recombines TRBV20-1 with TRBJ2-5, with D possibly matching TRBD2 (6 bases). This CDR3 has 13 amino acids. From germline, CDR1 is DFQATT and CDR2 SNEGSKA (reference sequence). V lost 3 bases and J lost 5, with 13 bases in between. The CDR3 DNA sequence: TGCAGTGCTAGTGGTACTAGCTACGAGACCCAGTACTTC. It yields the protein CSASGTSYETQYF.

The gene calls are TRBV19 and TRBJ2-1; the match to TRBD2 covers 10 bases. This CDR3 spans 17 amino acids. CDR1 is LNHDA, CDR2 SQIVND, per germline (reference sequence). J lost 7 bases, V lost 1 base, and 10 bases had no gene match. The CDR3 reads CASSIGVASGRTNEQFF. DNA for the CDR3: TGTGCCAGTAGTATAGGAGTTGCTAGCGGGAGAACGAATGAGCAGTTCTTC. Looking up the rest from reference TRBV19 and TRBJ2-1 gives the full variable domain: DGGITQSPKYLFRKEGQNVTLSCEQNLNHDAMYWYRQDPGQGLRLIYYSQIVNDFQKGDIAEGYSVSREKKESFPLTVTSAQKNPTAFYLCASSIGVASGRTNEQFFGPGTRLTVL.

The genes are TRBV6-1 and TRBJ1-5, with 8 bases aligning to TRBD1. The CDR3 runs to 15 residues. Germline V lookup: CDR1 MNHNS, CDR2 SASEGT. V was clipped by 4 bases and J by 3 bases; unmatched bases: 5. In DNA form, the CDR3 reads TGTGCCAGCAGTGCAGCGGACAGGGCCAATCAGCCCCAGCATTTT. This encodes CASSAADRANQPQHF.

The J gene is TRBJ1-4, the V gene TRBV3-1 (or the pseudogene TRBV3-2); possible D gene TRBD1, 5 bases. V was trimmed by 3 bases and J by 13 bases, leaving 9 bases between them. CDR1 is LGHDT, CDR2 YNNKEL, per germline (reference sequence). The CDR3 is made up of 11 amino acids. The CDR3 coding sequence is TGTGCCAGCAGCCAGGAGGGGACACTGTTTTTT. Protein sequence: CASSQEGTLFF.

V usage is TRBV6-5 and J usage is TRBJ1-2, with unresolved D. The germline V and J ends were trimmed by 3 bases and 2 bases, with 4 bases remaining between them. Germline lookup yields CDR1 MNHEY and CDR2 SVGAGI. The CDR3 extends over 12 amino acids. The CDR3 DNA sequence: TGTGCCAGCAGTTATCAGAACTATGGCTACACCTTC. Amino acids: CASSYQNYGYTF.

The J gene is TRBJ2-6, the V gene TRBV6-1; no clear D gene. The CDR3 is 16 amino acids. V lost 1 base and J 0 bases, leaving 7 bases between the germline ends. In germline, CDR1 is MNHNS, CDR2 SASEGT. This CDR3 is CASSEGRNSGANVLTF. The CDR3 DNA reads as TGTGCCAGCAGTGAAGGGCGGAACTCTGGGGCCAACGTCCTGACTTTC.